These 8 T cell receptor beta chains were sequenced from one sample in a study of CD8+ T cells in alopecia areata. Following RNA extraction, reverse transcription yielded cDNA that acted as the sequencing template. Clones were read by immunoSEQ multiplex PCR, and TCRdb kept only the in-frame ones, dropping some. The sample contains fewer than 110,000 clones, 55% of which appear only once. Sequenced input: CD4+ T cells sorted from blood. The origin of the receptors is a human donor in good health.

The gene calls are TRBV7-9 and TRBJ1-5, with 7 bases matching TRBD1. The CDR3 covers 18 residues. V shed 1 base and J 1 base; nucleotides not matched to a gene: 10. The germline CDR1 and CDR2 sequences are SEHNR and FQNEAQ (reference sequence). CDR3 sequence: CASSLGEGAIRSNQPQHF. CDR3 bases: TGTGCCAGCAGCTTAGGTGAGGGGGCTATACGGAGCAATCAGCCCCAGCATTTT.

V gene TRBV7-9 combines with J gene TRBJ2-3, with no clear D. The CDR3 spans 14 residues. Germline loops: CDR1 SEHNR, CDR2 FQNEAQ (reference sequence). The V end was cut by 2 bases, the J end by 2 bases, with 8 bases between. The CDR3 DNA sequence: TGTGCCAGCAGCTTACAGCCCCTCACAGATACGCAGTATTTT. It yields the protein CASSLQPLTDTQYF.

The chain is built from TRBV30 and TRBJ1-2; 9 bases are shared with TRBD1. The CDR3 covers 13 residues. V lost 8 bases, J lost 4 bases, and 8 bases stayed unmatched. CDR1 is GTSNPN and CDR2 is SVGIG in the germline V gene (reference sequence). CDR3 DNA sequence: TGTGCCCGGATGGGACAGGGCATCTATGGCTACACCTTC. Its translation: CARMGQGIYGYTF.

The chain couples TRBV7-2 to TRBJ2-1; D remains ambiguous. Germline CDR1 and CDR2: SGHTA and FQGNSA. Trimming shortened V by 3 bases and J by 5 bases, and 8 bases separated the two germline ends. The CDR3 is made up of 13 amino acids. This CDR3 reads CASSFTSHNEQFF. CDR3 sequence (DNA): TGTGCCAGCAGCTTTACTTCACACAATGAGCAGTTCTTC. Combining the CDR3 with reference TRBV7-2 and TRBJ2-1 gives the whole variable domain GAGVSQSPSNKVTEKGKDVELRCDPISGHTALYWYRQSLGQGLEFLIYFQGNSAPDKSGLPSDRFSAERTGGSVSTLTIQRTQQEDSAVYLCASSFTSHNEQFFGPGTRLTVL.

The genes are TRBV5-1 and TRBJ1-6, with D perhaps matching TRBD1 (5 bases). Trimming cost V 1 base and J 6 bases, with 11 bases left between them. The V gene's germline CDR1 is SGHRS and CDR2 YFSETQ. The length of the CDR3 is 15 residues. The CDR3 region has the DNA TGCGCCAGCAGCTTGCCGGGACCCGCTAATTCACCCCTCCACTTT. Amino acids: CASSLPGPANSPLHF.

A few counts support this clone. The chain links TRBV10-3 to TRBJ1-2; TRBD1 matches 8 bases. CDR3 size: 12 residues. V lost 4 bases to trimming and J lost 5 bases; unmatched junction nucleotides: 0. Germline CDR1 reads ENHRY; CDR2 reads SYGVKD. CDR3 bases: TGTGCCATCAGTGGGACAGGGTATGGCTACACCTTC. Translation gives CAISGTGYGYTF.

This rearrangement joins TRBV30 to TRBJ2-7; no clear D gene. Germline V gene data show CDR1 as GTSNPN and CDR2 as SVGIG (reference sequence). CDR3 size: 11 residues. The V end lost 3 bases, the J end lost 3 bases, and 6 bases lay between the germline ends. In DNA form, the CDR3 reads TGTGCCTGGAGCCTAAACTACGAGCAGTACTTC. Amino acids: CAWSLNYEQYF.

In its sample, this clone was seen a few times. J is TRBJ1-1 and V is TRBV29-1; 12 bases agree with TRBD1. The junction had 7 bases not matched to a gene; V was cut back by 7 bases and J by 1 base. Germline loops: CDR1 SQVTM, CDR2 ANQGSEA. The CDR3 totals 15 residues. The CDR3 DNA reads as TGCAGCGCTGAGGGGACAGGGGGCGCGAACACTGAAGCTTTCTTT. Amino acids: CSAEGTGGANTEAFF.